This TCR beta chain was identified in a study of cytomegalovirus exposure and HLA in healthy donors. Overall study results and limits: Presence/absence analyses assumed roughly uniform sequencing depth across donors. Some public TCRs appeared in many individuals, while most sequences were rare. Later analysis showed most CMV-associated TCR beta chains appearing HLA-restricted.

With 60 Vbeta and 13 Jbeta primers, the PCR was carried out. Measured with immunoSEQ multiplex PCR; TCRdb has only the in-frame clones, and not every one. Of 60,000 to 70,000 clones listed, approximately 71% were seen once; the top ten hold roughly 23%. Note on this clone: Antigen specificity is unknown.

This clonotype originated in a middle-aged woman in good health and CMV-seropositive. The sequenced sample was PBMCs.

The CDR3 reads CASSESRVDTGELFF. The DNA of the CDR3 is TGCGCCAGCAGTGAGTCGAGGGTAGACACCGGGGAGCTGTTTTTT. The V and J genes are TRBV10-2 and TRBJ2-2, with D possibly TRBD2 on 5 matching bases. V dropped 0 bases and J dropped 3 bases, with 8 bases sitting between them. Germline assignment: CDR1 WSHSY and CDR2 SAAADI. The CDR3 is 15 amino acids.